This is a list of T cell receptor beta chains from one sample in a study of shared clonotypes between healthy human individuals. Profiled with immunoSEQ multiplex PCR; TCRdb holds only in-frame clones, not every one. The repertoire holds roughly 2 million clones, more than 90% seen once, with approximately 0.13% in the top ten. Sequencing input: naive CD4+ T cells sorted from blood. Receptors were obtained from a man younger than 30 in good health. Each CDR3 is given with its conserved first and last residue. Each record gives: CDR3 protein, V gene.

CDR3aa: CASILAIYNEQFF; v_gene: TRBV5-6
CDR3aa: CASRSAGTGQETQYF; v_gene: TRBV5-4
CDR3aa: CASSGYGGGGETQYF; v_gene: TRBV2
CDR3aa: CASSMRVLAGGPGELFF; v_gene: TRBV19
CDR3aa: CASSLVFRQGNYEQYF; v_gene: TRBV7-2
CDR3aa: CASSSSGTNTEAFF; v_gene: TRBV5-1
CDR3aa: CAWSQGHGQQPQHF; v_gene: TRBV30
CDR3aa: CASSPGQGWEKLFF; v_gene: TRBV27
CDR3aa: CASSDGTYNEQFF; v_gene: TRBV2
CDR3aa: CASSLEPYYEQYF; v_gene: TRBV7-2
CDR3aa: CASNIISGGIVGAFF; v_gene: TRBV2
CDR3aa: CASTSSSTDTQYF; v_gene: TRBV5-1
CDR3aa: CASSRGSGANVLTF; v_gene: TRBV6-5
CDR3aa: CAWSVAGTGTQYF; v_gene: TRBV30
CDR3aa: CASTISAGYQPQHF; v_gene: TRBV19
CDR3aa: CASSLSGRSTGELFF; v_gene: TRBV7-2
CDR3aa: CASSFRTGTPNEQYF; v_gene: TRBV7-8
CDR3aa: CASSLGTVGNSPLHF; v_gene: TRBV5-1
CDR3aa: CASSESETYEQYF; v_gene: TRBV6-1
CDR3aa: CAISDRGGNQPQHF; v_gene: TRBV10-3
CDR3aa: CASSREGSSYEQYF; v_gene: TRBV25-1
CDR3aa: CASSPQSGVGTEQYF; v_gene: TRBV9
CDR3aa: CASSLLSGGYDEQFF; v_gene: TRBV5-6
CDR3aa: CASSIQGAMAKNIQYF; v_gene: TRBV19
CDR3aa: CASSLPSAEQFF; v_gene: TRBV5-1
CDR3aa: CASSPTQGSNSPLHF; v_gene: TRBV5-6
CDR3aa: CASSPIPGTGNTGELFF; v_gene: TRBV18